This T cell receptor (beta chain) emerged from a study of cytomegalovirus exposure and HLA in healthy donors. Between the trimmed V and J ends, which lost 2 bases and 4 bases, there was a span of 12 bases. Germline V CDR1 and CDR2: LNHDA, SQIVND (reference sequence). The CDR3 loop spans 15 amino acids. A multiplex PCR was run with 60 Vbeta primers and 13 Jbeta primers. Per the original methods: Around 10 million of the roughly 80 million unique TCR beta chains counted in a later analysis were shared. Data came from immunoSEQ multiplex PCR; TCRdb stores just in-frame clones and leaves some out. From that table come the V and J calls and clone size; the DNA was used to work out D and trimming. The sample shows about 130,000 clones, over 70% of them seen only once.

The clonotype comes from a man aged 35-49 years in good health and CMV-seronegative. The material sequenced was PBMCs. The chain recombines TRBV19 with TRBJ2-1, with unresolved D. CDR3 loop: CASSISTLGYNEQFF. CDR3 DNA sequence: TGTGCCAGTAGTATATCGACTTTGGGTTACAATGAGCAGTTCTTC.